A single sample is the source of the 8 T cell receptor beta chains below, sequenced in a study of cytomegalovirus exposure and HLA in healthy donors. Primers for the PCR totalled 60 Vbeta and 13 Jbeta. Sequencing used immunoSEQ multiplex PCR; TCRdb keeps in-frame clones, though not all of them. The data show 200,000 to 250,000 clones, with approximately 82% seen just once and about 0.63% held by the top ten. Sequenced input: PBMCs. The receptors originated from a man younger than 35 in good health and CMV-seronegative.

In regard to this clone: Sequence at one end of the junction differs from germline and may be a read error. V is TRBV7-9 and J is TRBJ2-1, with 10 bases lining up with TRBD2. Germline CDR1 and CDR2: SEHNR and FQNEAQ (reference sequence). This CDR3 has 17 residues. Here the CDR3 DNA reads TGTGCCAGCAGCCGTCCGGGACTAGCGCTATCCTCCAATGAGCAGTTCTTC. Translating gives CASSRPGLALSSNEQFF.

The rearrangement uses TRBV6-5 and TRBJ2-7; 10 bases agree with TRBD2. Trimming cost V 6 bases and J 13 bases; bases outside gene matches: 9. The CDR3 length is 12 residues. Germline-derived CDR1 and CDR2 are MNHEY and SVGAGI. The CDR3 DNA reads as TGTGCCAGCAGAGACCTAGCGGGAGTGTGTTACTTC. Encoded protein: CASRDLAGVCYF.

The chain links TRBV27 to TRBJ2-7, with unresolved D. The CDR3 contains 15 residues. CDR1 MNHEY and CDR2 SMNVEV come from the germline V gene (reference sequence). Trimming left V 3 bases short and J 4 bases short, with 16 bases between. CDR3 residues: CASSFLAASGYEQYF. The CDR3 DNA reads TGTGCCAGCAGTTTTTTAGCCGCATCGGGTTACGAGCAGTACTTC.

The chain employs TRBV11-2 and TRBJ2-2; D not certain. Trimming removed 5 bases from V and 0 bases from J, with 16 bases in between. In germline, CDR1 is SGHAT, CDR2 FQNNGV. This CDR3 is built from 17 residues. CDR3 protein: CASSHYLDTPNTGELFF. CDR3 nucleotide sequence: TGTGCCAGCAGCCATTACCTCGACACTCCGAACACCGGGGAGCTGTTTTTT.

A single count supports this clone. The rearrangement links TRBV27 to TRBJ1-5, with D possibly being TRBD1 (6 bases). CDR1 is MNHEY and CDR2 is SMNVEV in the germline V gene (reference sequence). Trimming cost V 1 base and J 10 bases, with 14 bases left between them. The CDR3 is 14 residues long. The CDR3 coding sequence is TGTGCCAGCAGTTTATACAGGGTGGAATACCCCCAGCATTTT. Translating it yields CASSLYRVEYPQHF.

V and J are TRBV2 and TRBJ1-1, with D hard to call. There are 14 residues in the CDR3. The V end was cut by 8 bases, the J end by 4 bases, with 17 bases between. CDR1 is SNHLY and CDR2 is FYNNEI in the germline V gene. This CDR3 is CASGNRAGITEAFF. DNA of the CDR3: TGTGCCAGCGGCAATAGGGCCGGGATCACTGAAGCTTTCTTT. Filled out from reference TRBV2 and TRBJ1-1, the complete variable domain reads EPEVTQTPSHQVTQMGQEVILRCVPISNHLYFYWYRQILGQKVEFLVSFYNNEISEKSEIFDDQFSVERPDGSNFTLKIRSTKLEDSAMYFCASGNRAGITEAFFGQGTRLTVV.

The chain is built from TRBV2 and TRBJ1-2; 11 nucleotides align to TRBD1. V trimming: 3 bases; J trimming: 6 bases; junction bases outside the gene matches: 3. This CDR3 has 14 residues. Germline V gene data show CDR1 as SNHLY and CDR2 as FYNNEI. The CDR3 bases are TGTGCCAGCAGTGAGAGGGACAGGGGGGATGGCTACACCTTC. Its protein product is CASSERDRGDGYTF.

The V and J genes are TRBV6-1 and TRBJ1-1; D is ambiguous. Germline CDR1 and CDR2: MNHNS and SASEGT. Trimming shortened V by 7 bases and J by 10 bases, and 19 bases separated the two germline ends. The CDR3 spans 13 residues. The CDR3: CASIMMEGEGAFF. CDR3 in DNA: TGTGCCAGCATCATGATGGAGGGAGAAGGAGCTTTCTTT.